This TCR beta chain was retrieved from a study of human T cells and chemical hapten exposure. The sample holds a few counts of this clonotype. The V end was cut by 7 bases, the J end by 6 bases, with 12 bases between. Germline CDR1 is MNHEY and CDR2 is SVGAGI. The CDR3 sequence is 12 residues long. TCRdb redid the calling of the RACE reads with MiXCR, one entry per CDR3 protein. The data hold 200,000 to 300,000 distinct CDR3 sequences, with approximately 8.6% observed a single time. Described time point: pre-sensitization, week 0. The treatment is: therapeutic diphenylcyclopropenone sensitization with weekly scalp DPC.

The gene calls are TRBV6-5 and TRBJ1-2; D gene ambiguous. Source: whole blood, taken in connection with sensitization to the hapten diphenylcyclopropenone (DPC). The sequence derives from a woman aged 40 to 49 with alopecia areata. Some clones in this sample may be carry-over from other donors' samples. CDR3 nucleotide sequence: TGTGCCAGCACCACGGGGTTTCATGGCTACACCTTC. Amino acid sequence: CASTTGFHGYTF.